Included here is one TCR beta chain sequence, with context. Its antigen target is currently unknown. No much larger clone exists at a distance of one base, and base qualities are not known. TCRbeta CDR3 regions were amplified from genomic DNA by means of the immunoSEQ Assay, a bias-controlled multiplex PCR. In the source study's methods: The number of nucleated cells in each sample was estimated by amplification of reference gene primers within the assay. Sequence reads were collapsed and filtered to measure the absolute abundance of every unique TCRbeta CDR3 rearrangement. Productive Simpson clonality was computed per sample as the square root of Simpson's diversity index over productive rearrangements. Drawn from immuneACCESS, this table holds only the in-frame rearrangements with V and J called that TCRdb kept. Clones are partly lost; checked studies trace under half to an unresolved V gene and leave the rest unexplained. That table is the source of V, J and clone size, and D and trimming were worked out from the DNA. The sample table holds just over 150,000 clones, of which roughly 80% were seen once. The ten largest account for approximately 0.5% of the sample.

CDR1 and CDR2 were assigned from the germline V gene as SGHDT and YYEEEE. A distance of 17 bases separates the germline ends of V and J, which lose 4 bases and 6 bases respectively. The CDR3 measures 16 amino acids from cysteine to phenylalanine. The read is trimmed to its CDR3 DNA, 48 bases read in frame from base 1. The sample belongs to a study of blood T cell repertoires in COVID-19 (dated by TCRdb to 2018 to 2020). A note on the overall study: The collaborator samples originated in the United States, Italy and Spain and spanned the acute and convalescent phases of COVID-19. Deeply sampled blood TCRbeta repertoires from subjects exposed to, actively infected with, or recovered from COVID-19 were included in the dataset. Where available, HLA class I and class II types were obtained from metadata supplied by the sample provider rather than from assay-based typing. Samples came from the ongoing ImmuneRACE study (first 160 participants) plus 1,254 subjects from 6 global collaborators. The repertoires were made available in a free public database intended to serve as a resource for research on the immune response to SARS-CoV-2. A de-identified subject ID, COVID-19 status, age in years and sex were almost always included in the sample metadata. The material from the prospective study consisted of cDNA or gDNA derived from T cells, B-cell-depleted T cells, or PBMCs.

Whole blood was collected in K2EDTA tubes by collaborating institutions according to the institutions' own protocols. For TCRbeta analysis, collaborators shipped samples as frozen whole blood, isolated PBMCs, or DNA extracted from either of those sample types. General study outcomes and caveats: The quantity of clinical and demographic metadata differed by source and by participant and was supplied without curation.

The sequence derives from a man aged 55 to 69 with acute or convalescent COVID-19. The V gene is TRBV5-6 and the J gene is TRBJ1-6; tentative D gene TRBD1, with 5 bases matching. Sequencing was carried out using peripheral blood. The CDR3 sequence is CASSPGHGWGNSPLHF. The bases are TGTGCCAGCAGCCCTGGACACGGATGGGGTAATTCACCCCTCCACTTT.